The 24 T cell receptor beta chains presented below share a single source sample, sequenced in a study of T-cell memory formation after mild COVID-19. TCRdb passed the 5' RACE reads through MiXCR, listing each CDR3 protein once. This table has around 470,000 distinct CDR3 sequences, around 20% appearing once. The sample consisted of PBMCs or a T cell subset sorted from them (not recorded which). The receptors come from an adult woman who had mild COVID-19 (a few samples of this study predate the infection). Cell type and time point are not known.

This clonotype was seen a few times. The gene calls are TRBV12-3 or TRBV12-4 and TRBJ2-3; TRBD2 matches at 9 bases. The CDR3 has 16 residues. J was trimmed by 7 bases and V by 4 bases; bases with no gene match: 12. CDR3 sequence (DNA): TGTGCCAGCAGTTCCCGGCGGGGGGGCCCCGCGAATACGCAGTATTTT. Its translation is CASSSRRGGPANTQYF.

This chain uses TRBV7-2 with TRBJ2-1, with TRBD2 as a possible D gene (5 bases). The CDR3 sequence is 16 residues long. V shed 3 bases and J shed 0 bases, with 12 bases lying between them. Germline V lookup: CDR1 SGHTA, CDR2 FQGNSA. The CDR3 here is CASSFYPGSSYNEQFF. CDR3 DNA sequence: TGTGCCAGCAGCTTTTATCCGGGGAGCTCCTACAATGAGCAGTTCTTC.

This clonotype was counted between two and nine times. The gene calls are TRBV23-1 and TRBJ2-1; no firm D call. TRBV23-1 is an ORF; its function is uncertain. The germline V and J ends were trimmed by 3 bases and 7 bases, with 16 bases remaining between them. The CDR3 runs 15 residues. The CDR3 DNA reads TGCGCCAGCAGTCACCACAAGACTGTGGGGAATGAGCAGTTCTTC. Its translation: CASSHHKTVGNEQFF.

The V call is TRBV27, the J call TRBJ2-7; 7 bases map to TRBD1. CDR1 and CDR2 from the germline V gene are MNHEY and SMNVEV (reference sequence). V shed 6 bases and J 4 bases; nucleotides not matched to a gene: 6. The CDR3 length is 13 residues. The CDR3 region has the DNA TGTGCCAGCAGCCCTACAGGGGAGTACGAGCAGTACTTC. It is translated as CASSPTGEYEQYF.

This clonotype was observed a few times. The chain links TRBV12-3 or TRBV12-4 to TRBJ2-7; D remains ambiguous. There are 13 residues in the CDR3. Trimming shortened V by 1 base and J by 6 bases, and 10 bases separated the two germline ends. The CDR3 sequence is CASSLGLAAEQYF. Here the CDR3 DNA reads TGTGCCAGCAGTTTAGGGCTGGCCGCCGAGCAGTACTTC.

This clonotype has a count of ten or more. This chain joins TRBV20-1 and TRBJ2-2; 14 bases agree with TRBD2. Germline CDR1 DFQATT, CDR2 SNEGSKA (reference sequence). After removal of 6 bases from V and 0 bases from J, the junction contained 6 bases not matched to a gene. The CDR3 is 17 amino acids. CDR3 amino acids: CSARLAGGTSNTGELFF. CDR3 DNA sequence: TGCAGTGCGCGACTAGCGGGGGGGACGTCGAACACCGGGGAGCTGTTTTTT.

This clonotype was recorded many times. This chain links TRBV6-2 or TRBV6-3 with TRBJ1-5; D possibly corresponds to TRBD1 (5 bases). The CDR3 totals 14 residues. Between the trimmed V and J ends, which lost 6 bases and 2 bases, there was a span of 11 bases. CDR1 is MNHEY and CDR2 is SVGEGT in the germline V gene. CDR3 residues: CASRSLQGNQPQHF. The CDR3 DNA reads as TGTGCCAGCAGATCACTACAGGGCAATCAGCCCCAGCATTTT.

A few counts support this clonotype. The CDR3 DNA reads as TGTGCCAGCAGGGAGGGGATCAATGAGCAGTTCTTC. Its protein product is CASREGINEQFF. The chain links TRBV12-3 or TRBV12-4 to TRBJ2-1, with D possibly TRBD2 on 6 matching bases. Trimming cost V 6 bases and J 6 bases, with 9 bases left between them. The CDR3 covers 12 residues.

The chain recombines TRBV7-9 with TRBJ2-7; D is undetermined. The CDR3 totals 13 residues. Trimming pared 0 bases from V and 5 bases from J, leaving 8 bases between. The V gene's germline CDR1 is SEHNR and CDR2 FQNEAQ (reference sequence). CDR3 nucleotides: TGTGCCAGCAGCTTAGCGCATGGGGACGAGCAGTACTTC. This translates into CASSLAHGDEQYF. The full variable domain, completed using reference TRBV7-9 and TRBJ2-7, is DTGVSQNPRHKITKRGQNVTFRCDPISEHNRLYWYRQTLGQGPEFLTYFQNEAQLEKSRLLSDRFSAERPKGSFSTLEIQRTEQGDSAMYLCASSLAHGDEQYFGPGTRLTVT.

This clonotype has ten or more counts. The chain has TRBV12-3 or TRBV12-4 and TRBJ1-2; D remains ambiguous. The V and J ends lost 5 bases and 5 bases respectively, with 9 bases between them. CDR3 length: 12 residues. CDR3 amino acids: CASSPRLYGYTF. The CDR3 DNA reads as TGTGCCAGCAGTCCGCGACTGTATGGCTACACCTTC.

This chain connects TRBV27 to TRBJ1-2, with 7 bases aligning to TRBD1. CDR3 length equals 13 residues. Germline CDR1 is MNHEY and CDR2 is SMNVEV (reference sequence). Losses at the gene ends were 6 bases for V and 6 bases for J; bases not matched to a gene: 7. The CDR3 is CASSKQGFDGYTF. The CDR3 DNA reads TGTGCCAGCAGCAAACAGGGGTTCGATGGCTACACCTTC.

This chain joins TRBV27 and TRBJ2-6, with 8 bases identical to TRBD1. This CDR3 region has 17 residues. The germline CDR1 and CDR2 sequences are MNHEY and SMNVEV (reference sequence). V was pared by 4 bases and J by 3 bases, with 8 bases of the junction left unmatched. CDR3 residues: CASSSTGDWIGANVLTF. The CDR3, as DNA: TGTGCCAGCAGTTCGACAGGGGACTGGATTGGGGCCAACGTCCTGACTTTC.

The rearrangement links TRBV20-1 to TRBJ2-7; TRBD2 aligns across 8 bases. CDR1 is DFQATT and CDR2 is SNEGSKA in the germline V gene (reference sequence). The J segment lost 4 bases and the V segment lost 7 bases, leaving 9 bases of the junction unmatched. The CDR3 is made up of 13 amino acids. The CDR3, as DNA: TGCAGTGGGAGCGGGAGACACCCTTACGAGCAGTACTTC. This sequence encodes CSGSGRHPYEQYF.

The V and J genes are TRBV30 and TRBJ1-5; TRBD1 matches 11 bases. Germline assignment: CDR1 GTSNPN and CDR2 SVGIG (reference sequence). The CDR3 has 15 residues. With 2 bases clipped from V and 7 bases from J, the junction kept 7 bases outside the gene matches. This chain's CDR3 is CAWSTGQGDSQPQHF. The CDR3 nucleotides read TGTGCCTGGAGTACGGGACAGGGGGATTCCCAGCCCCAGCATTTT. Variable domain in full (rest from reference TRBV30 and TRBJ1-5): SQTIHQWPATLVQPVGSPLSLECTVEGTSNPNLYWYRQAAGRGLQLLFYSVGIGQISSEVPQNLSASRPQDRQFILSSKKLLLSDSGFYLCAWSTGQGDSQPQHFGDGTRLSIL.

This sequence joins TRBV5-6 and TRBJ1-1; 8 bases are shared with TRBD1. The CDR3 is 13 amino acids. Germline lookup yields CDR1 SGHDT and CDR2 YYEEEE. Germline trimming cut 5 bases from V and 8 bases from J; bases unmatched to any gene: 8. In DNA, the CDR3 is TGTGCCAGCAGTTTTCTGGACAGGGCCGAAGCTTTCTTT. The encoded protein is CASSFLDRAEAFF.

This clonotype showed up just a few times. This chain joins TRBV5-1 and TRBJ2-3; maybe TRBD2 (6 bases). The CDR3 length is 14 residues. Trimming left V 6 bases short and J 6 bases short, with 17 bases between. Germline CDR1 is SGHRS and CDR2 is YFSETQ. CDR3 loop: CASTTIGGEDTQYF. Here the CDR3 DNA reads TGCGCCAGCACCACTATTGGCGGGGAGGATACGCAGTATTTT.

The V gene is TRBV6-6, the J gene TRBJ2-3, with unresolved D. Germline CDR1 is MNHNY and CDR2 is SVGAGI (reference sequence). There are 13 residues in the CDR3. The germline V and J ends were trimmed by 0 bases and 4 bases, with 5 bases remaining between them. CDR3 sequence reads: CASSYSEADTQYF. The DNA for the CDR3 is TGTGCCAGCAGTTACTCTGAGGCAGATACGCAGTATTTT.

The rearrangement links TRBV27 to TRBJ2-7, with D possibly TRBD1 on 5 matching bases. This CDR3 region has 14 residues. Germline-derived CDR1 and CDR2 are MNHEY and SMNVEV (reference sequence). V lost 6 bases to trimming and J lost 3 bases, with 15 bases between them. CDR3 sequence reads: CASSRAWGGYEQYF. CDR3 bases: TGTGCCAGCAGCCGAGCGTGGGGCGGCTACGAGCAGTACTTC.

This clonotype was observed a few times. The chain employs TRBV11-2 and TRBJ2-7; D is undetermined. This CDR3 spans 13 amino acids. From germline, CDR1 is SGHAT and CDR2 FQNNGV. Deletions cut 2 bases from V and 2 bases from J, with 7 bases between. The chain's CDR3 is CASSLISPYEQYF. CDR3 bases: TGTGCCAGCAGCTTAATTTCGCCCTACGAGCAGTACTTC.

This sequence joins TRBV7-6 and TRBJ2-1; D tentatively fits TRBD1 or TRBD2 (6 bases each). This CDR3 contains 12 residues. The V and J ends lost 5 bases and 10 bases respectively, with 12 bases between them. Germline CDR1 and CDR2: SGHVS and FNYEAQ. In DNA, the CDR3 is TGTGCCAGCAGCAGAGGGGGAGGCGAGCAGTTCTTC. Residues: CASSRGGGEQFF.

V gene TRBV2 combines with J gene TRBJ2-6, with D maybe TRBD2 (5 bases). V lost 6 bases and J lost 1, with 13 bases in between. The CDR3 length is 16 residues. Germline lookup yields CDR1 SNHLY and CDR2 FYNNEI. The CDR3 DNA reads TGTGCCAGCAGGGAAACCCGGGGATCTGGGGCCAACGTCCTGACTTTC. Its translation: CASRETRGSGANVLTF.

This rearrangement joins TRBV2 to TRBJ2-1; D gene unclear. Germline V gene data show CDR1 as SNHLY and CDR2 as FYNNEI. The CDR3 covers 14 residues. V lost 5 bases to trimming and J lost 8 bases, with 16 bases between them. The CDR3 DNA follows: TGTGCCAGCAGTAGGTTACTTTCATGGGATGAGCAGTTCTTC. Its protein is CASSRLLSWDEQFF.

The rearrangement uses TRBV7-9 and TRBJ1-5, with 8 nucleotides matching TRBD1. Germline-derived CDR1 and CDR2 are SEHNR and FQNEAQ (reference sequence). The CDR3 has 17 amino acids. J was trimmed by 4 bases and V by 4 bases; bases with no gene match: 12. In DNA form, the CDR3 reads TGTGCCAGCAGCTCCGCAAACAGGGGGACGACGAATCAGCCCCAGCATTTT. It specifies CASSSANRGTTNQPQHF.

This chain joins TRBV19 and TRBJ1-2; 9 bases are a match to TRBD1. CDR3 size: 15 residues. V dropped 1 base and J dropped 4; count of bases not matched to a gene: 4. Germline V gene sequence: CDR1 LNHDA, CDR2 SQIVND (reference sequence). DNA for the CDR3: TGTGCCAGTAGTATAGGGGACAGGGAAGTCTATGGCTACACCTTC. Its translation is CASSIGDREVYGYTF.